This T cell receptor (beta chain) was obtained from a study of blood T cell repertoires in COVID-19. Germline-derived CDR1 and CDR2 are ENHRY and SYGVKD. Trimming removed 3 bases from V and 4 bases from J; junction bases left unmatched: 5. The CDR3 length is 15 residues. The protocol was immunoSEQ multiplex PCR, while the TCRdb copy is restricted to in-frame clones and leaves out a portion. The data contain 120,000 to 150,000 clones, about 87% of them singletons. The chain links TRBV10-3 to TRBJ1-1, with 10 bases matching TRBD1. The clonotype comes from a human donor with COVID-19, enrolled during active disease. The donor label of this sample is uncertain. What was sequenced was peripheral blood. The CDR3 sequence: CAISDGTGVPTEAFF. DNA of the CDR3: TGTGCCATCAGTGATGGGACAGGGGTGCCCACTGAAGCTTTCTTT.